Presented here are 8 T cell receptor beta chains from one specimen sequenced in a study. MiXCR, applied by TCRdb to the RT-PCR reads, yields one record per CDR3 protein. The sample yields about 680,000 distinct CDR3 sequences, over 12% seen once. Specimen: memory CD4+ T cells from blood. Receptor source: a female donor in good health, serving as a healthy control.

V is TRBV5-1 and J is TRBJ2-1, with TRBD1 as a possible D gene (5 bases). V dropped 0 bases and J dropped 7 bases, with 11 bases sitting between them. Germline loops: CDR1 SGHRS, CDR2 YFSETQ. This CDR3 is built from 14 residues. For the CDR3, the DNA is TGCGCCAGCAGCTTGGTTCAGGGTGGTAATGAGCAGTTCTTC. Translation gives CASSLVQGGNEQFF.

This clonotype was found many times. This chain uses TRBV6-1 with TRBJ1-2; 7 positions match TRBD1. The germline V gene encodes CDR1 MNHNS and CDR2 SASEGT. This CDR3 comprises 15 residues. Germline trimming cut 7 bases from V and 4 bases from J; bases unmatched to any gene: 12. The chain's CDR3 is CASTSRASGGYGYTF. DNA of the CDR3: TGTGCCAGCACCTCGCGAGCGTCAGGGGGCTATGGCTACACCTTC.

This clonotype was detected ten times or more. The J gene is TRBJ2-6, the V gene TRBV4-1; D remains ambiguous. Germline V CDR1 and CDR2: MGHRA, YSYEKL. Trimming removed 0 bases at V and 7 bases at J, with 16 bases between. The CDR3 is made up of 17 amino acids. The CDR3 loop is CASSQDYRGPVANVLTF. DNA for the CDR3: TGCGCCAGCAGCCAAGATTATAGAGGCCCCGTCGCCAACGTCCTGACTTTC.

In its sample, this clonotype was seen a few times. The chain has TRBV9 and TRBJ2-1, with TRBD1 identical over 7 bases. Germline V gene lookup returns CDR1 SGDLS and CDR2 YYNGEE. This CDR3 is built from 16 residues. J lost 1 base, V lost 3 bases, and 7 bases had no gene match. CDR3 in DNA: TGTGCCAGCAGCGCCGCCGGCAGGGGGTCCTACAATGAGCAGTTCTTC. Amino acids: CASSAAGRGSYNEQFF.

The V gene is TRBV14, the J gene TRBJ1-3, with 9 bases matching TRBD1. CDR3 length: 15 residues. Germline CDR1 SGHDN, CDR2 FVKESK. The J segment lost 3 bases and the V segment lost 5 bases, leaving 5 bases of the junction unmatched. The chain's CDR3 is CASSKDRGGGNTIYF. The CDR3 bases are TGTGCCAGCAGCAAGGACAGGGGAGGTGGAAACACCATATATTTT.

Ten or more counts support this clonotype. V is TRBV10-3 and J is TRBJ1-2, with D uncertain. The germline V and J ends were trimmed by 2 bases and 0 bases, with 4 bases remaining between them. The CDR3 consists of 13 residues. Per germline, CDR1 ENHRY and CDR2 SYGVKD. The CDR3 is CAISEAANYGYTF. The CDR3 DNA sequence: TGTGCCATCAGTGAGGCGGCTAACTATGGCTACACCTTC.

The chain has TRBV6-5 and TRBJ2-3; the D is unclear. V lost 5 bases and J lost 4, with 10 bases in between. The CDR3 spans 13 residues. Germline V gives CDR1 MNHEY, CDR2 SVGAGI. The CDR3 DNA is TGTGCCAGCAGTCCCCCTCGGGCAGATACGCAGTATTTT. It specifies CASSPPRADTQYF.

V usage is TRBV19 and J usage is TRBJ2-1, with D tentatively TRBD2 (6 bases). CDR1 is LNHDA, CDR2 SQIVND, per germline (reference sequence). The V and J ends lost 0 bases and 5 bases respectively, with 14 bases between them. The CDR3 is 16 residues long. CDR3 sequence: CASSIDGLARDNEQFF. The CDR3 nucleotides read TGTGCCAGTAGTATAGATGGGCTAGCGCGCGACAATGAGCAGTTCTTC.